This record looks at one T cell receptor (beta chain) sequence and its context. Its target is unknown. A far larger clone is one base from this, pointing to a likely read error. In building TCR beta libraries, iRepertoire HTBI primers were used together with Arm-PCR of CDR3 regions. In the original analysis: Samples revealed roughly 62 TRBV and about 15 TRBJ segments. TCRdb re-called the multiplex PCR reads with MiXCR, one entry per CDR3 protein. These V and J calls derive from TCRdb rather than the authors' analysis. The table shows around 500,000 distinct CDR3 sequences, with about 16% occurring only once. V lost 7 bases to trimming and J lost 10 bases; unmatched junction nucleotides: 20. The CDR3 length is 17 residues. These data come from a study of regulatory T cells in long-lasting Graves disease. About the research overall: Newly diagnosed Graves' patients took antithyroid drugs under 3 months. Study-wide results and limits: The study found TRBV28, TRBJ1-2 and TRBJ2-5 favored in persistent disease.

Time point denoted: newly diagnosed GD, antithyroid drugs for less than 3 months. PBMC RNA was the source of the TCR library. The same specimen was also included in a second study, on T cells in Graves' hyperthyroidism and ophthalmopathy. That work states: During a first-round RT-PCR of the TCR CDR3, the HTBI primer set was used.

The chain carries TRBV12-3 or TRBV12-4 and TRBJ2-1, with TRBD1 matching over 9 bases. The material sequenced was peripheral blood mononuclear cells (PBMCs), taken at new diagnosis, from a patient treated with antithyroid drugs. This clonotype was sampled from a woman aged 35-65 years with Graves disease. The CDR3 DNA sequence: TGTGCCAGCACCCCTGGTCCGGGACAGGGAAGCTCCTACGAGCAGTTCTTC. Its protein product is CASTPGPGQGSSYEQFF.